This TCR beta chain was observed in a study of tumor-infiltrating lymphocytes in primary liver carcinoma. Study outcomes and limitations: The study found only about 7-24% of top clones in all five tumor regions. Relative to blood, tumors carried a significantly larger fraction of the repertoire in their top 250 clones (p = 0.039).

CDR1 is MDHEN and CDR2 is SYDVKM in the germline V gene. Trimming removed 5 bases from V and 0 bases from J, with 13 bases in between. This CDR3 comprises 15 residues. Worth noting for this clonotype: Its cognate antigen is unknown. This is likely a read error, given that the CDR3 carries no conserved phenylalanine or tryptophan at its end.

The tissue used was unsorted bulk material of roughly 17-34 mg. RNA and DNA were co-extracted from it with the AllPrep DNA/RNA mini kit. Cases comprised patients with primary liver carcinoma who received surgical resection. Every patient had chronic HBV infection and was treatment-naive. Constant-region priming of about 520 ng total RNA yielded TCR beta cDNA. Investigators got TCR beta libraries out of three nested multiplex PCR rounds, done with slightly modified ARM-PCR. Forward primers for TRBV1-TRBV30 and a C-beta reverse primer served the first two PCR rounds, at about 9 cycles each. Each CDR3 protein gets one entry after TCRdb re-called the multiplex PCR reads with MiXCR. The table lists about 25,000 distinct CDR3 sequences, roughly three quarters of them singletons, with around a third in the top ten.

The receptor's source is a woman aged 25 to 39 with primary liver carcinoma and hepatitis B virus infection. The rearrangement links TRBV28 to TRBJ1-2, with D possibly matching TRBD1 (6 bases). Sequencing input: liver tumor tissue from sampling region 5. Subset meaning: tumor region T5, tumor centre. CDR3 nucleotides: TGTGCCAGCAGTCCGACCCGGGACACTAACTATGGCTACACCTTA. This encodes CASSPTRDTNYGYTL.